This T cell receptor beta chain was sequenced for a study of blood T cell repertoires in COVID-19. Assay used: immunoSEQ multiplex PCR; TCRdb lists only in-frame clones, some missing. The sample has some 130,000 clones, approximately 90% seen once. Per the germline V gene, CDR1 is SGHDT and CDR2 is YYEEEE. V gave up 4 bases and J gave up 8 bases; unmatched junction bases: 14. The CDR3 has 17 amino acids. The sequence was collected from a man in his 60s with COVID-19, enrolled during active disease. Input material: peripheral blood. The chain couples TRBV5-6 to TRBJ1-6, with TRBD1 identical over 8 bases. CDR3 residues: CASSPKRRGLQDSPLHF. CDR3 nucleotides: TGTGCCAGCAGCCCCAAGCGCAGGGGGCTGCAGGATTCACCCCTCCACTTT.